These 11 T cell receptor beta chains were sequenced from one sample in a study of cytomegalovirus exposure and HLA in healthy donors. The PCR made use of 60 Vbeta and 13 Jbeta primers. Clones were read by immunoSEQ multiplex PCR, and TCRdb kept only the in-frame ones, dropping some. The sample lists 150,000 to 200,000 clones; 70% to 80% were seen once. The sample consisted of PBMCs. These TCRs come from a man aged 25 to 40 in good health and CMV-seronegative.

This sequence joins TRBV6-6 and TRBJ2-3, with D tentatively TRBD2 (5 bases). Germline-derived CDR1 and CDR2 are MNHNY and SVGAGI (reference sequence). V was pared by 2 bases and J by 0 bases, with 12 bases between. This CDR3 contains 16 residues. DNA for the CDR3: TGTGCCAGCAGTTACGCCCCAGGACTGAGCACAGATACGCAGTATTTT. Amino acids: CASSYAPGLSTDTQYF.

In this sample, this clone turned up a few times. This chain uses TRBV2 with TRBJ2-5, with D hard to call. This CDR3 comprises 14 residues. CDR1 is SNHLY, CDR2 FYNNEI, per germline. Trimming left V 4 bases short and J 2 bases short, with 11 bases between. The DNA for the CDR3 is TGTGCCAGCAGTGTTCTGGGCAAGCAAGAGACCCAGTACTTC. Protein: CASSVLGKQETQYF.

The V call is TRBV7-8, the J call TRBJ1-2, with D maybe TRBD1 (6 bases). V was pared by 4 bases and J by 0 bases, with 9 bases between. Germline V gene sequence: CDR1 SGHVS, CDR2 FQNEAQ. The CDR3 is made up of 14 amino acids. CDR3 sequence reads: CASSSGHANYGYTF. The CDR3 DNA is TGTGCCAGCAGCTCGGGACATGCTAACTATGGCTACACCTTC.

This clone showed up just once. The gene calls are TRBV29-1 and TRBJ2-1; D is unclear. There are 14 residues in the CDR3. Germline loops: CDR1 SQVTM, CDR2 ANQGSEA. The germline V and J ends were trimmed by 6 bases and 4 bases, with 16 bases remaining between them. This CDR3 reads CSVAAEAAYNEQFF. CDR3 nucleotides: TGCAGCGTGGCAGCCGAGGCAGCATACAATGAGCAGTTCTTC.

The V call is TRBV5-1, the J call TRBJ1-1; 7 bases match TRBD1. V was clipped by 4 bases and J by 1 base; unmatched bases: 7. The germline V gene has CDR1 SGHRS and CDR2 YFSETQ. The CDR3 covers 15 residues. Written as DNA, the CDR3 is TGCGCCAGCAGCGTACGACAGGGAGGGAACACTGAAGCTTTCTTT. Encoded protein: CASSVRQGGNTEAFF.

The chain carries TRBV5-1 and TRBJ1-1, with D perhaps TRBD1 (6 bases). The germline V and J ends were trimmed by 2 bases and 5 bases, with 13 bases remaining between them. The CDR3 loop spans 14 amino acids. The germline gives CDR1 SGHRS, CDR2 YFSETQ. DNA for the CDR3: TGCGCCAGCAGCTTCGGGGGGCTGGGGACTGAAGCTTTCTTT. This translates into CASSFGGLGTEAFF.

The J gene is TRBJ2-3, the V gene TRBV9; D is possibly TRBD2 (5 bases). Germline CDR1 reads SGDLS; CDR2 reads YYNGEE. Trimming took off 0 bases at V and 3 bases at J, with 23 bases between the two ends. The CDR3 consists of 19 residues. The CDR3 region has the DNA TGTGCCAGCAGCGTAGCGGCTAGTGGCTACCCGAGGGAGACAGATACGCAGTATTTT. Translation gives CASSVAASGYPRETDTQYF.

This clone has a handful of counts. The chain uses TRBV10-3 and TRBJ2-1, with 7 bases identical to TRBD1. Germline lookup yields CDR1 ENHRY and CDR2 SYGVKD. The CDR3 is 14 residues long. V was clipped by 8 bases and J by 5 bases; unmatched bases: 9. The CDR3 nucleotides read TGTGCCATCGGGTTGAGGGACAGTAACAATGAGCAGTTCTTC. Translating it yields CAIGLRDSNNEQFF.

This clone was recorded only once. The chain employs TRBV11-2 and TRBJ1-5, with TRBD1 as a possible D gene (5 bases). The germline V gene encodes CDR1 SGHAT and CDR2 FQNNGV. The CDR3 totals 13 residues. V lost 1 base to trimming and J lost 9 bases, with 10 bases between them. The CDR3 here is CASSLAGGRPQHF. CDR3 bases: TGTGCCAGCAGCTTAGCCGGGGGACGGCCCCAGCATTTT.

This chain joins TRBV11-3 and TRBJ2-3, with 8 bases aligning to TRBD2. Germline V gene sequence: CDR1 SGHNT, CDR2 YENEEA. The CDR3 spans 17 residues. Trimming cost V 8 bases and J 1 base; bases outside gene matches: 14. The CDR3 DNA is TGTGCCAGCCCCAAGCAATTACTAGCGGAGGGCACAGATACGCAGTATTTT. This sequence encodes CASPKQLLAEGTDTQYF.

V is TRBV7-8 and J is TRBJ2-5; 12 bases line up with TRBD1. Looked up from germline, CDR1 is SGHVS and CDR2 is FQNEAQ. With V trimmed by 1 base and J by 3 bases, 6 bases remained unmatched. The length of the CDR3 is 17 residues. The CDR3 DNA reads as TGTGCCAGCAGCTTAGGGTGGGGACAGGGGGCGAAAGAGACCCAGTACTTC. This translates into CASSLGWGQGAKETQYF.